Sequencing of this T cell receptor beta chain was carried out in a study of tissue T cells after allogeneic stem cell transplantation. The CDR3 is 12 residues long. V lost 0 bases and J lost 10, with 8 bases in between. CDR1 and CDR2 from the germline V gene are LGHNA and YSYQKL. The time point here: mouse harvest day 14 after allogeneic transplant. Tail vein injection delivered 10^7 T-cell-depleted bone marrow cells and 10^6 splenic CD5+ T cells. Tissues came from B6→BALB/c major-mismatch GVHD mice at day 7 or 14. This clone was recorded a few times. Germline and genes here are mouse. The read terminates 1 residue ahead of where the CDR3 ends, so the germline J gene completes it. The data were produced by immunoSEQ multiplex PCR, yet TCRdb's version contains in-frame clones alone and is incomplete. This sample carries some 5,000 clones, 40% of them seen once, and the ten largest clones take 24%.

The sequencing input was gut tissue. The chain combines TRBV2 with TRBJ2-5; D is perhaps TRBD2 (6 bases). This TCR came from a female BALB/c mouse given C57BL/6 T cells with graft-versus-host disease after an allogeneic hematopoietic cell transplant. CDR3 bases read: TGTGCCAGCAGCCAAGAGGGGACTCCCCAGTAC. Its translation is CASSQEGTPQY. The whole CDR3 protein is CASSQEGTPQYF.